One sample yielded the 18 T cell receptor beta chains listed below, sequenced in a study of Graves' ophthalmopathy and Graves' hyperthyroidism. Transcripts of RNA were the source for amplifying TCR beta CDR3 regions. First-round RT-PCR relied on HTBI primers, and a second-round multiplex PCR came next. TCRdb re-called the multiplex PCR reads through MiXCR, storing one row per CDR3 protein. The data show around 400,000 distinct CDR3 sequences, more than 20% seen once. The specimen was peripheral blood. These receptors all stem from a woman in her late teens or twenties with stable Graves' hyperthyroidism.

The table lists this clonotype with many counts. V gene TRBV12-3 or TRBV12-4 combines with J gene TRBJ1-6; D possibly corresponds to TRBD1 (5 bases). The V and J ends lost 3 bases and 6 bases respectively, with 9 bases between them. The CDR3 contains 14 residues. The CDR3 coding sequence is TGTGCCAGCAGTTTTTCGACAGTTAATTCACCCCTCCACTTT. This gives the protein CASSFSTVNSPLHF.

This clonotype was counted ten times or more. This sequence joins TRBV28 and TRBJ2-5; 7 bases agree with TRBD2. The length of the CDR3 is 17 residues. With 2 bases clipped from V and 1 base from J, the junction kept 10 bases outside the gene matches. Germline V gene sequence: CDR1 MDHEN, CDR2 SYDVKM. This chain's CDR3 is CASSLRSWRGSQETQYF. Here the CDR3 DNA reads TGTGCCAGCAGTTTAAGGTCCTGGCGGGGGAGCCAAGAGACCCAGTACTTC. The full variable domain, completed using reference TRBV28 and TRBJ2-5, is DVKVTQSSRYLVKRTGEKVFLECVQDMDHENMFWYRQDPGLGLRLIYFSYDVKMKEKGDIPEGYSVSREKKERFSLILESASTNQTSMYLCASSLRSWRGSQETQYFGPGTRLLVL.

This clonotype was counted many times. The chain has TRBV24-1 and TRBJ1-1, with a tentative D call TRBD1 (6 bases). Per the germline V gene, CDR1 is KGHDR and CDR2 is SFDVKD. The V gene lost 3 bases and the J gene lost 5 bases, with 15 bases spanning the gap. The CDR3 has 15 residues. The CDR3 DNA follows: TGTGCCACCAGTGATGAGGGGGGCGCGGGTACTGAAGCTTTCTTT. It encodes CATSDEGGAGTEAFF.

The CDR3 protein is CASSWTGKGDGYTF. The CDR3 region has the DNA TGTGCCAGCAGCTGGACAGGGAAGGGGGATGGCTACACCTTC. The chain recombines TRBV2 with TRBJ1-2, with TRBD1 matching 8 bases. The J segment lost 6 bases and the V segment lost 6 bases, leaving 9 bases of the junction unmatched. The CDR3 extends over 14 amino acids. CDR1 and CDR2 (germline): SNHLY, FYNNEI.

The chain employs TRBV11-2 and TRBJ2-4; no reliable D call. This CDR3 comprises 17 residues. Per the germline V gene, CDR1 is SGHAT and CDR2 is FQNNGV. V was cut by 4 bases and J by 2 bases, with 18 bases left in between. CDR3 in amino acids: CASSSVPPPLPKNIQYF. In DNA, the CDR3 is TGTGCCAGCAGCTCCGTCCCCCCACCCCTACCCAAAAACATTCAGTACTTC.

A remark on this clonotype: No conserved phenylalanine or tryptophan is present at the end of the CDR3, so a read error is the likely explanation. The chain recombines TRBV11-3 with TRBJ2-7; D may correspond to TRBD1 or TRBD2 (5 bases each). V gave up 3 bases and J gave up 3 bases, with 9 bases separating them. CDR3 length: 13 residues. The germline gives CDR1 SGHNT, CDR2 YENEEA. CDR3 sequence: CASSLGRGYEQYL. CDR3 bases: TGTGCCAGCAGCTTGGGACGTGGCTACGAGCAGTACCTC.

This clonotype was seen many times. The chain recombines TRBV7-8 with TRBJ1-1; no definite D call. The germline V gene has CDR1 SGHVS and CDR2 FQNEAQ. This CDR3 comprises 16 residues. V lost 1 base to trimming and J lost 7 bases, with 19 bases between them. The CDR3 region has the DNA TGTGCCAGCAGCTTAGAAGGTTCTGGTTGGATCCTTGAAGCTTTCTTT. Protein product: CASSLEGSGWILEAFF.

Many counts were recorded for this clonotype. V usage is TRBV27 and J usage is TRBJ1-6; D not resolved. The length of the CDR3 is 13 residues. The germline V and J ends were trimmed by 2 bases and 9 bases, with 8 bases remaining between them. CDR1 is MNHEY, CDR2 SMNVEV, per germline (reference sequence). This CDR3 reads CASSLGFGSPLHF. CDR3 nucleotides: TGTGCCAGCAGTTTAGGGTTCGGTTCACCCCTCCACTTT.

This clonotype was seen only a few times. This chain links TRBV18 with TRBJ1-1; 8 bases line up with TRBD1. This CDR3 contains 13 residues. Germline CDR1 KGHSH, CDR2 LQKENI. V dropped 3 bases and J dropped 3; count of bases not matched to a gene: 0. CDR3 region: CASSPGQDTEAFF. CDR3 DNA sequence: TGTGCCAGCTCACCGGGACAGGACACTGAAGCTTTCTTT.

The sample holds many counts of this clonotype. The chain combines TRBV11-1 with TRBJ2-5; 8 nucleotides line up with TRBD2. Germline V gene lookup returns CDR1 SGHAT and CDR2 FQDESV (reference sequence). After removal of 1 base from V and 4 bases from J, the junction contained 11 bases not matched to a gene. The CDR3 runs 17 residues. The CDR3 here is CASSLGATGRARETQYF. The CDR3 coding sequence is TGTGCCAGCAGCTTAGGGGCCACCGGGAGGGCCAGAGAGACCCAGTACTTC.

This clonotype occurred many times. The V and J genes are TRBV6-5 and TRBJ2-5; 7 bases agree with TRBD2. Unmatched junction bases numbered 8, after V lost 2 bases and J lost 2 bases. Per germline, CDR1 MNHEY and CDR2 SVGAGI. This CDR3 comprises 16 residues. The CDR3 coding sequence is TGTGCCAGCAGTTACCCCAGCCGACTAGCACAAGAGACCCAGTACTTC. Encoded protein: CASSYPSRLAQETQYF.

This clonotype was seen at least ten times. The V gene is TRBV6-5, the J gene TRBJ2-5, with 12 bases lining up with TRBD1. Trimming removed 0 bases from V and 1 base from J; junction bases left unmatched: 9. The germline V gene encodes CDR1 MNHEY and CDR2 SVGAGI. CDR3 length equals 19 residues. CDR3 bases: TGTGCCAGCAGTTACTCGGGGACCGGGACAGGGGGCCCCCAAGAGACCCAGTACTTC. Its translation: CASSYSGTGTGGPQETQYF.

This clonotype was detected ten times or more. The gene calls are TRBV5-6 and TRBJ2-5, with 7 bases identical to TRBD1. The CDR3 is 14 amino acids. The trim removed 4 bases at V and 1 base at J, leaving 4 bases unmatched. The V gene's germline CDR1 is SGHDT and CDR2 YYEEEE. The CDR3 loop reads CASSRTGIQETQYF. CDR3 bases: TGTGCCAGCAGCAGGACAGGAATCCAAGAGACCCAGTACTTC.

This clonotype came up a few times. The J gene is TRBJ2-5, the V gene TRBV20-1; unclear D gene. This CDR3 is 11 amino acids long. The germline V gene encodes CDR1 DFQATT and CDR2 SNEGSKA (reference sequence). V was clipped by 3 bases and J by 5 bases, with 7 bases between them. DNA for the CDR3: TGCAGTGCTAGGTCCTGGGAGACCCAGTACTTC. Translating it yields CSARSWETQYF.

CDR3 region: CASSPELETQYF. The CDR3 nucleotides are TGTGCCAGCAGTCCGGAACTGGAGACCCAGTACTTC. This chain joins TRBV6-1 and TRBJ2-5; D remains unclear. The CDR3 spans 12 residues. Trimming removed 5 bases at V and 5 bases at J, with 9 bases between. Germline lookup yields CDR1 MNHNS and CDR2 SASEGT.

The V call is TRBV6-1, the J call TRBJ2-7; D is unresolved. V was cut by 6 bases and J by 3 bases, with 12 bases left in between. Germline V gene sequence: CDR1 MNHNS, CDR2 SASEGT. The CDR3 has 13 amino acids. The CDR3 protein is CASSGTRHYEQYF. CDR3 nucleotide sequence: TGTGCCAGCAGCGGAACTCGCCACTACGAGCAGTACTTC.

The chain links TRBV12-3 or TRBV12-4 to TRBJ2-7, with TRBD1 identical over 7 bases. J gave up 10 bases and V 2 bases, and 8 bases lay outside the gene matches. There are 13 residues in the CDR3. The CDR3 reads CASSLKGAGGQYF. Written as DNA, the CDR3 is TGTGCCAGCAGTTTAAAAGGGGCAGGGGGTCAGTACTTC.

This clonotype was seen repeatedly, ten times or more. This sequence joins TRBV12-3 or TRBV12-4 and TRBJ2-7; 7 bases are shared with TRBD1. V dropped 6 bases and J dropped 0; count of bases not matched to a gene: 2. This CDR3 spans 13 amino acids. The CDR3 DNA reads as TGTGCCAGCAGGGGACAGCTCTCCTACGAGCAGTACTTC. Its translation: CASRGQLSYEQYF.